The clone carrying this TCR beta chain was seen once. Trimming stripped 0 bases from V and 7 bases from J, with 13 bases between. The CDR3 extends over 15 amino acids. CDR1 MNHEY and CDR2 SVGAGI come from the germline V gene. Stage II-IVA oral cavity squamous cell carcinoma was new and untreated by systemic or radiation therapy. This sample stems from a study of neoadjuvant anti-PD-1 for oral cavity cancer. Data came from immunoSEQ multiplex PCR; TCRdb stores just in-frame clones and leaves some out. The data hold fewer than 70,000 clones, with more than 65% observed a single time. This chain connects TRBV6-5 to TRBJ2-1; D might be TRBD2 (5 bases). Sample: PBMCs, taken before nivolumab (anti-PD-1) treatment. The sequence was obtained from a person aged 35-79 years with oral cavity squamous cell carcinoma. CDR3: CASSYSDSLANEQFF. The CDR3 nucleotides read TGTGCCAGCAGTTACTCGGATTCGTTAGCGAATGAGCAGTTCTTC.